The next 25 T cell receptor beta chains were all read from a single sample in a study of Graves' ophthalmopathy and Graves' hyperthyroidism. Amplified TCR beta CDR3 regions were obtained using RNA transcripts as template. First-round RT-PCR relied on HTBI primers, and a second-round multiplex PCR came next. TCRdb fed the multiplex PCR reads into MiXCR, producing one record per CDR3 protein. The sample lists 450,000 to 600,000 distinct CDR3 sequences; less than 40% were seen once. Sequences were obtained from peripheral blood or thyroid tissue (not recorded which). The receptors derive from an adult man with Graves' hyperthyroidism.

As concerns this clonotype: Just one base apart from a much larger clone, this may be a read error. This rearrangement joins TRBV12-5 to TRBJ1-4; no firm D call. Germline V gene data show CDR1 as LGHNT and CDR2 as FRNRAP. The CDR3 covers 13 residues. The CDR3 sequence: CASSQGLNGKLFF. As DNA, the CDR3 is TGTGCCAGCAGTCAAGGGTTAAATGGAAAACTGTTTTTT.

This clonotype was detected many times. V is TRBV7-8 and J is TRBJ2-7; D may be TRBD1 (5 bases). The germline CDR1 and CDR2 sequences are SGHVS and FQNEAQ. The V and J ends lost 4 bases and 4 bases respectively, with 11 bases between them. The CDR3 covers 13 residues. The CDR3 coding sequence is TGTGCCAGCAGCTCGGTCAGGGAATACGAGCAGTACTTC. Amino acid sequence: CASSSVREYEQYF.

This clonotype has a count of ten or more. J is TRBJ2-6 and V is TRBV7-3, with TRBD1 matching over 7 bases. The germline V gene has CDR1 SGHTA and CDR2 FQGTGA. This CDR3 has 20 residues. V lost 5 bases to trimming and J lost 0 bases; unmatched junction nucleotides: 16. The CDR3 DNA reads as TGTGCCAGCAGCGCACACCCATTTACAGGGGCCCTCTCTGGGGCCAACGTCCTGACTTTC. It is translated as CASSAHPFTGALSGANVLTF. The variable domain in full, completed from reference TRBV7-3 and TRBJ2-6, reads GAGVSQTPSNKVTEKGKYVELRCDPISGHTALYWYRQSLGQGPEFLIYFQGTGAADDSGLPNDRFFAVRPEGSVSTLKIQRTERGDSAVYLCASSAHPFTGALSGANVLTFGAGSRLTVL.

The V gene is TRBV29-1, the J gene TRBJ2-1; TRBD2 aligns across 9 bases. The CDR3 spans 14 residues. V lost 4 bases to trimming and J lost 4 bases; unmatched junction nucleotides: 5. Germline CDR1 SQVTM, CDR2 ANQGSEA. CDR3 amino acids: CSVAGLAGYNEQFF. The CDR3 DNA reads TGCAGCGTTGCCGGGCTAGCGGGGTACAATGAGCAGTTCTTC.

This clonotype was counted a few times. The chain recombines TRBV12-3 or TRBV12-4 with TRBJ2-5; D assignment may be TRBD1 or TRBD2 (5 bases each). Trimming took 8 bases from V and 5 from J, leaving 18 bases between them. CDR3 length equals 14 residues. The DNA for the CDR3 is TGTGCCAGCGGTGTAGAGGGAAGGGGCGAGACCCAGTACTTC. It yields the protein CASGVEGRGETQYF.

The V gene is TRBV9, the J gene TRBJ2-7, with TRBD1 matching 10 bases. There are 14 residues in the CDR3. CDR1 and CDR2 from the germline V gene are SGDLS and YYNGEE. V lost 3 bases, J lost 6 bases, and 6 bases stayed unmatched. The DNA of the CDR3 is TGTGCCAGCAGCGCAGCGGGACAGGGGCGCGAGCAGTACTTC. As protein: CASSAAGQGREQYF. Full variable domain (remainder filled in from reference TRBV9 and TRBJ2-7): DSGVTQTPKHLITATGQRVTLRCSPRSGDLSVYWYQQSLDQGLQFLIQYYNGEERAKGNILERFSAQQFPDLHSELNLSSLELGDSALYFCASSAAGQGREQYFGPGTRLTVT.

Comment on this clonotype: A read error is possible here, since a much larger clone lies one base away. The gene calls are TRBV2 and TRBJ2-5; D remains ambiguous. This CDR3 is 12 amino acids long. CDR1 and CDR2 from the germline V gene are SNHLY and FYNNEI. In DNA form, the CDR3 reads TGTGCCAGCAGTGTCATACAAGAGGCCCAGTACTTC. Its translation: CASSVIQEAQYF.

This clonotype was seen repeatedly, ten times or more. The chain links TRBV24-1 to TRBJ2-5, with 8 nucleotides matching TRBD1. The V and J ends lost 3 bases and 3 bases, in that order; junction bases with no gene match: 5. Looked up from germline, CDR1 is KGHDR and CDR2 is SFDVKD. The CDR3 covers 15 residues. Written as DNA, the CDR3 is TGTGCCACCAGTGATGGAGGGACAGGTGAAGAGACCCAGTACTTC. Its protein is CATSDGGTGEETQYF.

Here the CDR3 reads CACSREKNTEAFF. The DNA for the CDR3 is TGTGCCTGCAGCCGGGAGAAGAACACTGAAGCTTTCTTT. This chain connects TRBV30 to TRBJ1-1; D unresolved. The CDR3 length is 13 residues. V gave up 6 bases and J gave up 1 base, with 12 bases separating them. Per the germline V gene, CDR1 is GTSNPN and CDR2 is SVGIG (reference sequence).

This clonotype was recorded many times. J is TRBJ2-3 and V is TRBV2, with TRBD2 matching 12 bases. From germline, CDR1 is SNHLY and CDR2 FYNNEI. This CDR3 region has 15 residues. V lost 4 bases to trimming and J lost 4 bases; unmatched junction nucleotides: 3. CDR3 DNA: TGTGCCAGCAGTGTGACTAGCGGGGGCTCAGATACGCAGTATTTT. Its protein product is CASSVTSGGSDTQYF.

This chain links TRBV7-2 with TRBJ1-1; tentatively, D is TRBD1 (5 bases). Trimming took off 1 base at V and 6 bases at J, with 9 bases between the two ends. Germline V lookup: CDR1 SGHTA, CDR2 FQGNSA. CDR3 length: 13 residues. CDR3 in amino acids: CASSLEGRSEAFF. In nucleotides, the CDR3 is TGTGCCAGCAGCTTAGAGGGACGGTCTGAAGCTTTCTTT.

A word on this clonotype: Being one base from a much bigger clone, this may be a read error. The chain combines TRBV20-1 with TRBJ1-1, with TRBD1 identical over 7 bases. Germline CDR1 is DFQATT and CDR2 is SNEGSKA (reference sequence). The CDR3 loop spans 14 amino acids. V lost 3 bases and J lost 1; bases outside the gene matches: 5. The CDR3 DNA reads TGCAGTGCTAGGAAGGGGGCTCCGAACACTGAAGCTTTCTTT. Translated: CSARKGAPNTEAFF.

There are many counts of this clonotype. Sequence at one end of the junction differs from germline and may be a read error. The V and J genes are TRBV7-7 and TRBJ2-6; tentative D call: TRBD2 (5 bases). CDR1 and CDR2 (germline): SSHAT, FNYEAQ (reference sequence). The CDR3 loop spans 16 amino acids. The CDR3 spells CASSLGLGSGANVLTF. For the CDR3, the DNA is TGTGCTAGCAGCTTAGGACTGGGTTCAGGGGCCAACGTCCTGACTTTC.

This clonotype came up once. A read error may explain this, as a much larger clone is one base away. This chain joins TRBV5-5 and TRBJ2-7; no clear D gene. Germline V gene lookup returns CDR1 SGHKS and CDR2 YYEKEE (reference sequence). This CDR3 is 13 amino acids long. CDR3 nucleotide sequence: TGTGCCAGCAGCTTACCGTACTCCTACGAGCGGTACTTC. Translated: CASSLPYSYERYF.

Comments on this clonotype: A read error may account for a junction end that differs from germline. This chain connects TRBV14 to TRBJ1-1, with D uncertain. The V gene's germline CDR1 is SGHDN and CDR2 FVKESK. The CDR3 is 12 amino acids. This CDR3 is CASSQGPEVQTF. The CDR3 DNA reads TGTGCCAGCAGCCAAGGTCCTGAGGTGCAAACCTTT.

The chain joins TRBV2 to TRBJ1-5, with unresolved D. CDR1 and CDR2 (germline): SNHLY, FYNNEI. The CDR3 has 15 residues. V gave up 8 bases and J gave up 7 bases, with 21 bases separating them. The CDR3 sequence is CASGSQGSDTQPQHF. CDR3 coding DNA: TGTGCCAGCGGGTCGCAAGGGAGTGACACCCAGCCCCAGCATTTT.

This clonotype was detected ten times or more. The DNA of the CDR3 is TGTGCCATCAGTGTTAGCGGGGGGACTACGTACGAGCAGTACTTC. This codes for CAISVSGGTTYEQYF. The chain employs TRBV10-3 and TRBJ2-7; 10 nucleotides line up with TRBD2. Germline V gene data show CDR1 as ENHRY and CDR2 as SYGVKD. The CDR3 sequence is 15 residues long. The V segment lost 4 bases and the J segment 4 bases; nucleotides outside the gene matches: 7.

The V call is TRBV7-6, the J call TRBJ2-7; TRBD2 might be the D (6 bases). With the DNA end fitting TRBJ2-1 better, the J assignment may be wrong. CDR3 size: 13 residues. Germline CDR1 reads SGHVS; CDR2 reads FNYEAQ. In nucleotides, the CDR3 is TGTGCCAGCAGCACCGGGACTGTCGATGAGCAGTTCTTC. Translated: CASSTGTVDEQFF.

This clonotype was detected many times. The chain employs TRBV7-2 and TRBJ2-5; no clear D gene. Germline V gene sequence: CDR1 SGHTA, CDR2 FQGNSA. The CDR3 loop spans 15 amino acids. The V gene lost 0 bases and the J gene lost 4 bases, with 12 bases spanning the gap. The CDR3 reads CASSLAAGFRETQYF. CDR3 DNA: TGTGCCAGCAGCTTAGCCGCCGGGTTCCGAGAGACCCAGTACTTC.

The chain combines TRBV7-9 with TRBJ2-7, with D possibly being TRBD2 (5 bases). Germline V gene sequence: CDR1 SEHNR, CDR2 FQNEAQ (reference sequence). The ends were cut back, 2 bases at V and 0 bases at J, with 11 bases in the middle. This CDR3 spans 15 amino acids. The CDR3 coding sequence is TGTGCCAGCAGCTTAACAGCGGCGCCCTCCTACGAGCAGTACTTC. This codes for CASSLTAAPSYEQYF.

This clonotype has ten or more counts. Here the CDR3 DNA reads TGCGCCAGCAGCCAAGATGTCGGGGGTAACTATGGCTACACCTTC. Translation: CASSQDVGGNYGYTF. The rearrangement links TRBV4-1 to TRBJ1-2; the D gene is possibly TRBD1 (5 bases). CDR1 MGHRA and CDR2 YSYEKL come from the germline V gene. Trimming took off 0 bases at V and 1 base at J, with 9 bases between the two ends. The CDR3 is 15 residues long.

The chain has TRBV19 and TRBJ2-7; the match to TRBD2 covers 10 bases. TRBJ2-1 matches the DNA end more closely, so the J call is doubtful. Per the germline V gene, CDR1 is LNHDA and CDR2 is SQIVND (reference sequence). This CDR3 contains 15 residues. The CDR3 bases are TGTGCCAGCAGTTACGCGGTAGCGGGAGGTGGCGAGCAGTTCTTC. As protein: CASSYAVAGGGEQFF.

This clonotype was observed at least ten times. The V gene is TRBV10-2, the J gene TRBJ2-7, with 7 bases fitting TRBD1. V shed 7 bases and J 0 bases; nucleotides not matched to a gene: 6. CDR3 length: 14 residues. The germline V gene has CDR1 WSHSY and CDR2 SAAADI. The CDR3 loop is CASKPGQSSYEQYF. CDR3 coding DNA: TGCGCCAGCAAACCGGGACAGAGCTCCTACGAGCAGTACTTC.

Ten or more counts support this clonotype. The chain carries TRBV6-5 and TRBJ1-1; 9 bases agree with TRBD1. Germline V gene sequence: CDR1 MNHEY, CDR2 SVGAGI. The CDR3 runs to 15 residues. After removal of 6 bases from V and 4 bases from J, the junction contained 9 bases not matched to a gene. CDR3 in amino acids: CASRPQGARGTEAFF. CDR3 sequence (DNA): TGTGCCAGCAGGCCACAGGGGGCGCGGGGCACTGAAGCTTTCTTT.

In regard to this clonotype: A read error may explain this, as a much larger clone is one base away. The chain combines TRBV6-5 with TRBJ2-3; D remains unclear. Germline assignment: CDR1 MNHEY and CDR2 SVGAGI. The ends were cut back, 2 bases at V and 5 bases at J, with 2 bases in the middle. CDR3 length equals 11 residues. As DNA, the CDR3 is TGTGCCAGCAGTTACATAGATACGCAGTATTTT. Amino acids: CASSYIDTQYF.